The 32 T cell receptor beta chains presented below share a single source sample, sequenced in a study of shared clonotypes between healthy human individuals. Method: immunoSEQ multiplex PCR; TCRdb's copy keeps in-frame clones and lacks some. The top ten hold roughly 1.9% of the sample, which has 600,000 to 700,000 clones, 73% seen once. The source material was memory CD4+ T cells sorted from blood. Subset reported: CD45RA-negative fraction. All receptors come from a woman aged 30 to 39 in good health.

This clone was picked up one time. This chain connects TRBV15 to TRBJ2-6; D is undetermined. Germline CDR1 and CDR2: LNHNV and YYDKDF (reference sequence). This CDR3 has 14 residues. Trimming took 0 bases from V and 3 from J, leaving 3 bases between them. The CDR3 DNA reads TGTGCCACCAGCAGAGACAGTGGGGCCAACGTCCTGACTTTC. Translated: CATSRDSGANVLTF.

The rearrangement uses TRBV7-3 and TRBJ2-2; 10 nucleotides agree with TRBD2. The CDR3 totals 15 residues. Germline V CDR1 and CDR2: SGHTA, FQGTGA. Trimming took 5 bases from V and 7 from J; bases not matched to a gene: 7. The CDR3 DNA sequence: TGTGCCAGCAGCCTTCTAGCGGGAGTGGTCGGGGAGCTGTTTTTT. Protein product: CASSLLAGVVGELFF.

The chain has TRBV27 and TRBJ1-5; 9 nucleotides line up with TRBD1. The CDR3 loop spans 15 amino acids. V gave up 6 bases and J gave up 4 bases; unmatched junction bases: 7. CDR1 MNHEY and CDR2 SMNVEV come from the germline V gene (reference sequence). DNA of the CDR3: TGTGCCAGCAGCTACGGACAGGGGAGAAATCAGCCCCAGCATTTT. Translating it yields CASSYGQGRNQPQHF.

This chain links TRBV6-1 with TRBJ2-7, with D possibly being TRBD1 (5 bases). Deletions cut 6 bases from V and 7 bases from J, with 19 bases between. There are 14 residues in the CDR3. Germline V lookup: CDR1 MNHNS, CDR2 SASEGT. The DNA for the CDR3 is TGTGCCAGCAGCAGGGCCCCCCTCGGTAGTGAGCAGTACTTC. Encoded protein: CASSRAPLGSEQYF.

In DNA form, the CDR3 reads TGTGCCAGCAGTTTCCGAACAGGCAGTGTGAGCAATCAGCCCCAGCATTTT. Translation: CASSFRTGSVSNQPQHF. V and J are TRBV27 and TRBJ1-5, with a possible D match to TRBD1 (5 bases). Germline values: CDR1 MNHEY, CDR2 SMNVEV (reference sequence). V lost 3 bases and J lost 1, with 16 bases in between. This CDR3 comprises 17 residues.

The V and J genes are TRBV19 and TRBJ2-3; 10 nucleotides line up with TRBD1. The length of the CDR3 is 15 residues. The germline V gene has CDR1 LNHDA and CDR2 SQIVND (reference sequence). With 4 bases clipped from V and 8 bases from J, the junction kept 9 bases outside the gene matches. DNA for the CDR3: TGTGCCAGTAGTACGTCCGGGACAGGGGCTTTTACGCAGTATTTT. Its protein product is CASSTSGTGAFTQYF.

This clone was counted a single time. The V call is TRBV27, the J call TRBJ2-7; 13 bases are shared with TRBD2. V was clipped by 6 bases and J by 5 bases; unmatched bases: 4. The CDR3 contains 14 residues. CDR1 MNHEY and CDR2 SMNVEV come from the germline V gene (reference sequence). This CDR3 is CASRQLAGGDEQYF. In nucleotides, the CDR3 is TGTGCCAGCAGGCAACTAGCGGGAGGGGACGAGCAGTACTTC.

The gene calls are TRBV28 and TRBJ1-1; 8 bases fit TRBD1. CDR3 length: 13 residues. V trimming: 6 bases; J trimming: 10 bases; junction bases outside the gene matches: 10. Germline CDR1 is MDHEN and CDR2 is SYDVKM. The DNA of the CDR3 is TGTGCCAGCAGGACGGGACAGGAAGTCGGAGCTTTCTTT. Translation gives CASRTGQEVGAFF.

The sample holds a few counts of this clone. The chain recombines TRBV29-1 with TRBJ1-1; no clear D gene. Trimming took 6 bases from V and 0 from J, leaving 8 bases between them. Germline lookup yields CDR1 SQVTM and CDR2 ANQGSEA. CDR3 size: 12 residues. CDR3 sequence (DNA): TGCAGCGTCAGGACCCTGAACACTGAAGCTTTCTTT. It translates to CSVRTLNTEAFF.

This clone showed up just a few times. The V call is TRBV5-1, the J call TRBJ1-3; the D is unclear. This CDR3 has 15 amino acids. CDR1 SGHRS and CDR2 YFSETQ come from the germline V gene. Trimming left V 2 bases short and J 0 bases short, with 9 bases between. CDR3 DNA sequence: TGCGCCAGCAGCTTCCAAGACCCCTCTGGAAACACCATATATTTT. It translates to CASSFQDPSGNTIYF.

This sequence joins TRBV28 and TRBJ2-1, with D possibly matching TRBD1 (6 bases). V lost 4 bases and J lost 0, with 19 bases in between. Germline V gene lookup returns CDR1 MDHEN and CDR2 SYDVKM. CDR3 size: 18 residues. Here the CDR3 DNA reads TGTGCCAGCAGTTACTGGGACATCCAAATCAGCTCCTACAATGAGCAGTTCTTC. This sequence encodes CASSYWDIQISSYNEQFF.

This clone was seen just once. The chain couples TRBV9 to TRBJ2-1; 11 bases agree with TRBD1. Germline lookup yields CDR1 SGDLS and CDR2 YYNGEE. V shed 0 bases and J 5 bases; nucleotides not matched to a gene: 4. The CDR3 extends over 16 amino acids. The CDR3 sequence is CASSVGRTGGHNEQFF. The CDR3 region has the DNA TGTGCCAGCAGCGTAGGGAGGACAGGGGGCCACAATGAGCAGTTCTTC.

This clone has more than one count but fewer than ten. The chain joins TRBV27 to TRBJ1-2; 7 bases are a match to TRBD1. The V gene end was trimmed by 5 bases and the J gene end by 4 bases; junction bases not matched to a gene: 10. In germline, CDR1 is MNHEY, CDR2 SMNVEV (reference sequence). The length of the CDR3 is 15 residues. Written as DNA, the CDR3 is TGTGCCAGCAGTGACCGTGGAGGGGGCGTCTATGGCTACACCTTC. Translation gives CASSDRGGGVYGYTF.

The rearrangement links TRBV29-1 to TRBJ2-3; D is possibly TRBD1 or TRBD2 (6 bases each). The CDR3 sequence is 14 residues long. The V gene's germline CDR1 is SQVTM and CDR2 ANQGSEA. V gave up 4 bases and J gave up 1 base, with 12 bases separating them. The CDR3 reads CSVGRGARTDTQYF. The DNA for the CDR3 is TGCAGCGTTGGAAGGGGGGCCCGCACAGATACGCAGTATTTT.

This clone was counted between two and nine times. This chain uses TRBV28 with TRBJ1-1, with a weak D call TRBD1 (6 bases). Looked up from germline, CDR1 is MDHEN and CDR2 is SYDVKM. The CDR3 spans 14 residues. Between the trimmed V and J ends, which lost 7 bases and 5 bases, there was a span of 17 bases. The DNA of the CDR3 is TGTGCCAGCAACCAGTACAGGGCTCGGACTGAAGCTTTCTTT. It codes for CASNQYRARTEAFF. Full variable domain (rest looked up from reference TRBV28 and TRBJ1-1): DVKVTQSSRYLVKRTGEKVFLECVQDMDHENMFWYRQDPGLGLRLIYFSYDVKMKEKGDIPEGYSVSREKKERFSLILESASTNQTSMYLCASNQYRARTEAFFGQGTRLTVV.

The chain uses TRBV7-2 and TRBJ1-2, with 7 bases matching TRBD1. Germline lookup yields CDR1 SGHTA and CDR2 FQGNSA. The J segment lost 7 bases and the V segment lost 5 bases, leaving 10 bases of the junction unmatched. The length of the CDR3 is 14 residues. Here the CDR3 reads CASSLGQAVGGYTF. DNA of the CDR3: TGTGCCAGCAGCCTTGGACAGGCTGTAGGTGGCTACACCTTC.

The chain recombines TRBV7-9 with TRBJ1-2; unclear D gene. V was clipped by 8 bases and J by 8 bases, with 12 bases between them. CDR1 SEHNR and CDR2 FQNEAQ come from the germline V gene (reference sequence). This CDR3 comprises 11 residues. The CDR3 loop reads CASSLGRGYTF. The CDR3 nucleotides read TGTGCCAGCTCCCTCGGGAGGGGCTACACCTTC.

DNA for the CDR3: TGTGCCAGCAGCCAAACGGGACATTATGGCTACACCTTC. Its translation: CASSQTGHYGYTF. The chain carries TRBV14 and TRBJ1-2; a possible D gene is TRBD1 (6 bases). The CDR3 length is 13 residues. V lost 2 bases, J lost 5 bases, and 9 bases lay in between. CDR1 is SGHDN and CDR2 is FVKESK in the germline V gene.

Here the CDR3 reads CASSLSSIYRYGYTF. The DNA of the CDR3 is TGTGCCAGCAGTCTTAGCAGTATCTACCGCTATGGCTACACCTTC. The chain links TRBV19 to TRBJ1-2; D unclear. V was cut by 9 bases and J by 4 bases, with 21 bases left in between. Per the germline V gene, CDR1 is LNHDA and CDR2 is SQIVND (reference sequence). The CDR3 runs 15 residues.

The V call is TRBV6-6, the J call TRBJ1-4, with D possibly TRBD1 on 5 matching bases. Germline assignment: CDR1 MNHNY and CDR2 SVGAGI (reference sequence). This CDR3 has 14 amino acids. With 6 bases removed from V and 2 bases from J, the gap between germline ends came to 10 bases. Here the CDR3 DNA reads TGTGCCAGCAGCCCGGGGGGGACTAATGAAAAACTGTTTTTT. This codes for CASSPGGTNEKLFF.

This chain connects TRBV6-1 to TRBJ1-1; 7 positions match TRBD1. Germline trimming cut 7 bases from V and 3 bases from J; bases unmatched to any gene: 5. The CDR3 is made up of 13 amino acids. CDR1 MNHNS and CDR2 SASEGT come from the germline V gene. The DNA for the CDR3 is TGTGCCAGCATTAGACAGGGCGACACTGAAGCTTTCTTT. As protein: CASIRQGDTEAFF.

The CDR3 sequence: CASSLELSGTSTDTQYF. The CDR3 bases are TGTGCCAGCAGCTTGGAATTGTCGGGGACCAGCACAGATACGCAGTATTTT. V usage is TRBV5-7 and J usage is TRBJ2-3; either TRBD1 or TRBD2 may fit D (5 bases each). TRBV5-7 is recorded as an ORF, its role being uncertain. V was trimmed by 0 bases and J by 0 bases, leaving 14 bases between them. This CDR3 is 17 amino acids long.

This chain uses TRBV11-3 with TRBJ2-1; D is perhaps TRBD2 (6 bases). The CDR3 sequence is 16 residues long. Germline V gene data show CDR1 as SGHNT and CDR2 as YENEEA. Trimming stripped 2 bases from V and 2 bases from J, with 13 bases between. The CDR3 sequence: CASSLSGSGPYNEQFF. CDR3 bases: TGTGCCAGCAGCTTAAGCGGTAGCGGCCCCTACAATGAGCAGTTCTTC.

This clone has a single count. The chain is built from TRBV7-2 and TRBJ2-7, with 8 bases lining up with TRBD2. This CDR3 has 16 amino acids. CDR1 and CDR2 from the germline V gene are SGHTA and FQGNSA. V trimming: 0 bases; J trimming: 2 bases; junction bases outside the gene matches: 6. The CDR3 sequence: CASSLAFAGGAYEQYF. The CDR3 coding sequence is TGTGCCAGCAGCTTAGCGTTCGCGGGAGGAGCCTACGAGCAGTACTTC.

The chain carries TRBV18 and TRBJ2-1, with D perhaps assigned TRBD1 or TRBD2 (5 bases each). Germline CDR1 KGHSH, CDR2 LQKENI. V was clipped by 0 bases and J by 9 bases, with 15 bases between them. This CDR3 has 15 amino acids. In DNA form, the CDR3 reads TGTGCCAGCTCACCACCCGCAGGGAGTACCGGTGAGCAGTTCTTC. Amino acid sequence: CASSPPAGSTGEQFF.

A remark on this clone: The identical CDR3 is also encoded by other nucleotide sequences in the sample. The chain employs TRBV7-2 and TRBJ2-5; perhaps TRBD2 as D (6 bases). Germline V CDR1 and CDR2: SGHTA, FQGNSA. Trimming removed 5 bases at V and 4 bases at J, with 11 bases between. This CDR3 has 13 residues. The CDR3 bases are TGTGCCAGCAGCCCCCGGAGGGGAGAGACCCAGTACTTC. This translates into CASSPRRGETQYF.

The count of this clone is one. The chain joins TRBV9 to TRBJ2-1, with 8 bases that match TRBD1. Germline assignment: CDR1 SGDLS and CDR2 YYNGEE. This CDR3 is 15 amino acids long. After removal of 3 bases from V and 4 bases from J, the junction contained 6 bases not matched to a gene. Written as DNA, the CDR3 is TGTGCCAGCAGCGCCGACAGGGGAGCTTACAATGAGCAGTTCTTC. Its protein is CASSADRGAYNEQFF.

The rearrangement links TRBV27 to TRBJ2-7; D perhaps matches TRBD1 (8 bases). CDR1 is MNHEY and CDR2 is SMNVEV in the germline V gene (reference sequence). The CDR3 is made up of 14 amino acids. V lost 5 bases and J lost 4, with 15 bases in between. CDR3 sequence: CASSVDRGLYEQYF. The CDR3 DNA is TGTGCCAGCAGTGTCGACAGGGGACTATACGAGCAGTACTTC.

The V and J genes are TRBV27 and TRBJ2-7; 11 bases are shared with TRBD1. The germline V gene encodes CDR1 MNHEY and CDR2 SMNVEV (reference sequence). There are 15 residues in the CDR3. Trimming removed 3 bases from V and 3 bases from J; junction bases left unmatched: 4. The CDR3: CASSFSGTGGYEQYF. The CDR3 DNA reads TGTGCCAGCAGTTTTTCCGGGACAGGGGGCTACGAGCAGTACTTC.

This clone was found a few times. The J gene is TRBJ2-3, the V gene TRBV19; TRBD1 agrees at 9 bases. J gave up 10 bases and V 5 bases, and 4 bases lay outside the gene matches. The CDR3 has 12 amino acids. The germline V gene has CDR1 LNHDA and CDR2 SQIVND (reference sequence). The CDR3 here is CASSLTGGPQYF. As DNA, the CDR3 is TGTGCCAGTAGTCTGACAGGGGGACCGCAGTATTTT.

The chain uses TRBV5-6 and TRBJ2-7; D ambiguous. The germline gives CDR1 SGHDT, CDR2 YYEEEE. Trimming stripped 4 bases from V and 5 bases from J, with 7 bases between. This CDR3 comprises 11 residues. CDR3 loop: CASSDANEQYF. The DNA of the CDR3 is TGTGCCAGCAGCGATGCCAACGAGCAGTACTTC.

The chain couples TRBV14 to TRBJ2-2; no reliable D call. The CDR3 sequence is 13 residues long. V lost 2 bases to trimming and J lost 5 bases, with 6 bases between them. Germline CDR1 and CDR2: SGHDN and FVKESK. CDR3 loop: CASSQQATGELFF. CDR3 nucleotides: TGTGCCAGCAGCCAACAGGCGACCGGGGAGCTGTTTTTT.